This T cell receptor beta chain was captured by sequencing in a study of cytomegalovirus exposure and HLA in healthy donors. Profiling relied on immunoSEQ multiplex PCR, and the TCRdb table lists in-frame clones only, not all of them. In the table there are approximately 220,000 clones, 90% to 95% of which are singletons. The TCR was taken from a woman between 18 and 29 years old in good health and CMV-seronegative. Specimen: PBMCs.

The CDR3 bases are TGTGCCAGTAGCCCTACGTCGGGACAGTTTGACTATGGCTACACCTTC. This sequence encodes CASSPTSGQFDYGYTF. The V gene is TRBV19, the J gene TRBJ1-2; TRBD1 matches 7 bases. Per the germline V gene, CDR1 is LNHDA and CDR2 is SQIVND (reference sequence). There are 16 residues in the CDR3. V gave up 6 bases and J gave up 3 bases; unmatched junction bases: 13.